Described below is a single T cell receptor (beta chain) sequence and its context. Its antigen has not been determined. The record has no base qualities; no much larger clone is one base away. TCRbeta CDR3 regions were amplified from genomic DNA using the immunoSEQ Assay, a bias-controlled multiplex PCR. Concerning the study's data processing: The number of nucleated cells in each sample was estimated by amplification of reference gene primers within the assay. To quantify the absolute abundance of each unique TCRbeta CDR3 rearrangement, sequence reads were collapsed and filtered. For each sample, productive Simpson clonality was calculated as the square root of Simpson's diversity index over productive rearrangements. This is the immuneACCESS table as TCRdb keeps it, with only in-frame sequences that have V and J called. A part of the clones is gone; compared with another copy, unresolved V genes explain less than half, and the rest is unexplained. For V, J and clone size, that table is used; D and trimming come from the DNA. The sample table records about 250,000 clones; over 90% of these occur just once. The ten largest clones capture 0.83% of the sample.

This specimen comes from a study of blood T cell repertoires in COVID-19 (TCRdb year 2020). In the study overall: Samples covering the acute and convalescent phases of COVID-19 were provided by collaborators in the United States, Italy and Spain. The sample metadata nearly always contained a de-identified subject ID, COVID-19 status, age in years and sex. Samples were obtained from the ongoing ImmuneRACE study (first 160 participants) and from about 1,300 subjects provided by 6 global collaborators. The repertoires were released in a freely available public database intended as a resource for research on the immune response to SARS-CoV-2. The prospective study material was composed of cDNA or gDNA derived from T cells, B-cell-depleted T cells, or PBMCs. Where HLA class I and class II types were available, the types were taken from metadata supplied by the sample provider, not from assay-based typing. Deeply sampled blood TCRbeta repertoires from subjects exposed to, actively infected with, or recovered from COVID-19 were included in the dataset. The paper as a whole reports these results and caveats: The amount of clinical and demographic metadata varied by source and participant and was provided uncurated.

One collaborating source in Seattle enrolled patients while the patients were actively infected and followed the patients over time throughout the course of disease. Whole blood was collected in K2EDTA tubes by collaborating institutions according to the institutions' own protocols. For TCRbeta analysis, collaborator samples were shipped as frozen whole blood, as isolated PBMCs, or as DNA extracted from either sample type. Trimming leaves V shorter by 7 bases and J shorter by 0 bases, with the junction holding 16 bases beyond the gene matches. From the cysteine up to the phenylalanine, the CDR3 has a length of 18 residues. Left in the record is the CDR3 DNA by itself, 54 bases read in frame from the first base. Taken from the germline V gene, the CDR1 and CDR2 loops are SGHRS and YFSETQ.

The sequencing input was peripheral blood. The TCR originated in a young man with COVID-19, enrolled during active disease. The chain couples TRBV5-1 to TRBJ2-7; TRBD2 aligns with 10 central bases. The CDR3 region has the sequence CASGPTSGLLSSSYEQYF. The DNA sequence is as follows: TGCGCCAGCGGACCGACTAGCGGGCTCCTCTCAAGCTCCTACGAGCAGTACTTC.